This is a list of T cell receptor beta chains from one sample in a study of T cell repertoires in cytomegalovirus infection. No antigen has been identified for these receptors. In TCRdb, the reads were re-called with MiXCR into one record per CDR3 protein. The sample consists of fewer than 1,000,000 distinct CDR3 sequences, 30% to 40% of them appearing once. Here the sequenced sample was cultured CD8+ T cells from PBMCs, taken from culture after CMV antigen stimulation. These receptors were obtained from a human donor in good health (CMV status not recorded). Some clones in this sample may be carry-over from other donors' samples. The CDR3 runs from the conserved cysteine through the conserved F or W. Fields, in order: CDR3 length, J gene, V gene, clone size, D gene, CDR3 DNA, CDR3 protein. The D gene is left open where the match is weak. Some rows mark clone size as missing; the rest say once, few, many or name a class of expanded clone.

CDR3 length: 15; J gene: TRBJ1-1; V gene: TRBV5-1; clone size: -; D gene: -; CDR3 DNA: TGCGCCAGCAGCTCGGGGGAATCGCTCTACACTGAAGCTTTCTTT; CDR3 protein: CASSSGESLYTEAFF
CDR3 length: 16; J gene: TRBJ2-1; V gene: TRBV27; clone size: once; D gene: TRBD2; CDR3 DNA: TGTGCCAGCAGACTAGCGGGGGGGATCTCCTACAATGAGCAGTTCTTC; CDR3 protein: CASRLAGGISYNEQFF
CDR3 length: 15; J gene: TRBJ2-2; V gene: TRBV6-2/TRBV6-3; clone size: few; D gene: -; CDR3 DNA: TGTGCCAGCAGTTGGGCTAGCGCGGGCACCGGGGAGCTGTTTTTT; CDR3 protein: CASSWASAGTGELFF
CDR3 length: 13; J gene: TRBJ1-4; V gene: TRBV7-6; clone size: -; D gene: -; CDR3 DNA: TGTGCCAGCAGCCCCTTTATGGCTGAAAAACTGTTTTTT; CDR3 protein: CASSPFMAEKLFF
CDR3 length: 13; J gene: TRBJ1-4; V gene: TRBV7-8; clone size: few; D gene: -; CDR3 DNA: TGTGCCAGCAGAGACAGGACTAATGAAAAACTGTTTTTT; CDR3 protein: CASRDRTNEKLFF
CDR3 length: 14; J gene: TRBJ1-4; V gene: TRBV5-1; clone size: -; D gene: TRBD1; CDR3 DNA: TGCGCCAGCAGCCTCAGGGGGGAGAATGAAAAACTGTTTTTT; CDR3 protein: CASSLRGENEKLFF
CDR3 length: 14; J gene: TRBJ2-2; V gene: TRBV24-1; clone size: -; D gene: -; CDR3 DNA: TGTGCCACCAGTGATGAGGGCTACACCGGGGAGCTGTTTTTT; CDR3 protein: CATSDEGYTGELFF
CDR3 length: 11; J gene: TRBJ2-6; V gene: TRBV7-9; clone size: many; D gene: -; CDR3 DNA: TGTGCCAGCAGCCAAGCCAACGTCCTGACTTTC; CDR3 protein: CASSQANVLTF
CDR3 length: 15; J gene: TRBJ1-1; V gene: TRBV12-3/TRBV12-4; clone size: -; D gene: TRBD1; CDR3 DNA: TGTGCCAGCACCTTCGGACAGGGGCGTCGCACTGAAGCTTTCTTT; CDR3 protein: CASTFGQGRRTEAFF
CDR3 length: 15; J gene: TRBJ2-1; V gene: TRBV7-2; clone size: many; D gene: TRBD1; CDR3 DNA: TGTGCCAGCAGCTTGTTCTTTGGGACAGGTACGGAGCAGTTCTTC; CDR3 protein: CASSLFFGTGTEQFF
CDR3 length: 14; J gene: TRBJ2-5; V gene: TRBV5-4; clone size: few; D gene: -; CDR3 DNA: TGTGCCAGCAGCAGATCAGGGGCAGGGGAGACCCAGTACTTC; CDR3 protein: CASSRSGAGETQYF
CDR3 length: 16; J gene: TRBJ2-3; V gene: TRBV4-3; clone size: few; D gene: -; CDR3 DNA: TGCGCCAGCAGCCAAGAATTCGGGGGGCGCACAGATACGCAGTATTTT; CDR3 protein: CASSQEFGGRTDTQYF
CDR3 length: 15; J gene: TRBJ1-1; V gene: TRBV10-1; clone size: -; D gene: -; CDR3 DNA: TGCGCCAGCAGTGAGTCGTTCTACATGAACACTGAAGCTTTCTTT; CDR3 protein: CASSESFYMNTEAFF
CDR3 length: 17; J gene: TRBJ2-5; V gene: TRBV9; clone size: -; D gene: TRBD2; CDR3 DNA: TGTGCCAGCAGCGTGGCCCCCGAGCGGGGGGGCGAAGAGACCCAGTACTTC; CDR3 protein: CASSVAPERGGEETQYF
CDR3 length: 13; J gene: TRBJ1-2; V gene: TRBV7-9; clone size: few; D gene: -; CDR3 DNA: TGTGCCAGCAGCTTAGCACAGGTCTATGGCTACACCTTC; CDR3 protein: CASSLAQVYGYTF
CDR3 length: 17; J gene: TRBJ1-1; V gene: TRBV10-2; clone size: -; D gene: TRBD1; CDR3 DNA: TGCGCCAGCAGTGAGATTTTTACAGGGGCCTTGAACACTGAAGCTTTCTTT; CDR3 protein: CASSEIFTGALNTEAFF
CDR3 length: 14; J gene: TRBJ1-1; V gene: TRBV19; clone size: -; D gene: TRBD1; CDR3 DNA: TGTGCCAGTAGTACGAGAAGGGGGCGGGGTGAAGCTTTCTTT; CDR3 protein: CASSTRRGRGEAFF
CDR3 length: 16; J gene: TRBJ1-5; V gene: TRBV5-5; clone size: -; D gene: -; CDR3 DNA: TGTGCCAGCAGCTTGGGGGAAGGATATAGCAATCAGCCCCAGCATTTT; CDR3 protein: CASSLGEGYSNQPQHF
CDR3 length: 13; J gene: TRBJ1-5; V gene: TRBV7-2; clone size: many; D gene: -; CDR3 DNA: TGTGCCAGCAGCCCAGACAACGCCCCCACCCAGCATTTT; CDR3 protein: CASSPDNAPTQHF
CDR3 length: 14; J gene: TRBJ1-1; V gene: TRBV7-3; clone size: many; D gene: -; CDR3 DNA: TGTGCCAGCAGCTTATGGGGGGATTACACTGAAGCTTTCTTT; CDR3 protein: CASSLWGDYTEAFF